The table lists the clone carrying this T cell receptor (beta chain) with many counts. This entry belongs to a study of T-cell reconstitution after alpha-beta-depleted transplantation in children. Unique molecular identifiers were incorporated during preparation of the TCRbeta library. TCRdb ran MiXCR on the PCR reads and lists one entry per CDR3 protein. The sample lists some 490,000 distinct CDR3 sequences; roughly an eighth were seen once. The CDR3 consists of 14 residues. V was pared by 0 bases and J by 4 bases, with 8 bases between. The germline gives CDR1 MNHEY, CDR2 SVGAGI. This chain connects TRBV6-5 to TRBJ2-3; D remains ambiguous. This receptor was obtained from a human donor who donated a stem cell graft to a child with combined immunodeficiency. The sample consisted of PBMCs from the stem cell graft donor, taken from the stem cell graft. The CDR3 loop reads CASSYSGPPDTQYF. In DNA form, the CDR3 reads TGTGCCAGCAGTTACTCAGGGCCACCAGATACGCAGTATTTT.